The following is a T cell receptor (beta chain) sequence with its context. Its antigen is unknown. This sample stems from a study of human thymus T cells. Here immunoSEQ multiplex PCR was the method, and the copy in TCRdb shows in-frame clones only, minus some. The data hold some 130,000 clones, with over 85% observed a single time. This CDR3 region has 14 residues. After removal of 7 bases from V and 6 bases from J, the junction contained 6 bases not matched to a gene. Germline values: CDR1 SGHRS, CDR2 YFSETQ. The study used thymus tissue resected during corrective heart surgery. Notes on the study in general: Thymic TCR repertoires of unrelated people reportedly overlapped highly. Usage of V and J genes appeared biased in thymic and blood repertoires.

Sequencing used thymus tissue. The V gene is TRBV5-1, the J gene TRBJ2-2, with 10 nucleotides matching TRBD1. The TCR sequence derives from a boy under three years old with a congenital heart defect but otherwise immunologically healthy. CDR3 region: CASSLDRGSGELFF. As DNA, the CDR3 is TGCGCCAGCTCCTTGGACAGGGGGTCCGGGGAGCTGTTTTTT. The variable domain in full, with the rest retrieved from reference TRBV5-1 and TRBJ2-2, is KAGVTQTPRYLIKTRGQQVTLSCSPISGHRSVSWYQQTPGQGLQFLFEYFSETQRNKGNFPGRFSGRQFSNSRSEMNVSTLELGDSALYLCASSLDRGSGELFFGEGSRLTVL.